What follows describes a single T cell receptor beta chain. Its antigen is as yet unknown. This entry belongs to a study of monozygotic twins with inflammatory bowel disease. TCR libraries each used approximately 3,200 ng of total RNA. Eight separate reactions per sample served to make cDNA. TCRdb reprocessed the 5' RACE reads, keeping one entry per CDR3 protein, no DNA. There are under 45,000 distinct CDR3 sequences in the sample, with about 5% held by the top ten. CDR1 is MNHEY and CDR2 is SVGEGT in the germline V gene. The length of the CDR3 is 17 residues. Study-wide results and limits: TCRbeta diversity (inverse Simpson) was lower in IBD patients than in healthy co-twins. Patients got different immunosuppressive treatments, which may have made their repertoires more variable.

The chain links TRBV6-2 or TRBV6-3 to TRBJ2-3; there is no DNA to check the TCRdb D call of TRBD2. The receptor's source is a human donor with ulcerative colitis or Crohn's disease, or a healthy co-twin of an affected twin (not recorded which). The specimen sequenced was blood. The CDR3 spells CASSNSRGGWSTDTQYF.